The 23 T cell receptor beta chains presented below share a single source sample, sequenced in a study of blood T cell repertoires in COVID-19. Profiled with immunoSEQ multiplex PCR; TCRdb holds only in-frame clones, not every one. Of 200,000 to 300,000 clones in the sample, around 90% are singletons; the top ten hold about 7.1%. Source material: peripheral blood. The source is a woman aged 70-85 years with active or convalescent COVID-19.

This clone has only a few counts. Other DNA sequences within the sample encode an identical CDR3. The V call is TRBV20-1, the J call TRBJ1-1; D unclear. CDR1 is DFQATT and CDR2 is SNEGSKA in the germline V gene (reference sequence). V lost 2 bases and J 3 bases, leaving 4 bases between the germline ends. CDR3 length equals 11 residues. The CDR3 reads CSARRDTEAFF. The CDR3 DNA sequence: TGCAGTGCTAGAAGAGACACTGAAGCTTTCTTT.

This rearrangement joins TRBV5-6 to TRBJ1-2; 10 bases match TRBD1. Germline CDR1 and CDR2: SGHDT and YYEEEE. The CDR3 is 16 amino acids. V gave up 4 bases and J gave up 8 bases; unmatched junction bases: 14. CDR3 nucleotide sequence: TGTGCCAGCAGCCTGATGGGACAGGGGCAAATGAAAGGCTACACCTTC. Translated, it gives CASSLMGQGQMKGYTF. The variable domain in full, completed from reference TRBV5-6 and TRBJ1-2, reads DAGVTQSPTHLIKTRGQQVTLRCSPKSGHDTVSWYQQALGQGPQFIFQYYEEEERQRGNFPDRFSGHQFPNYSSELNVNALLLGDSALYLCASSLMGQGQMKGYTFGSGTRLTVV.

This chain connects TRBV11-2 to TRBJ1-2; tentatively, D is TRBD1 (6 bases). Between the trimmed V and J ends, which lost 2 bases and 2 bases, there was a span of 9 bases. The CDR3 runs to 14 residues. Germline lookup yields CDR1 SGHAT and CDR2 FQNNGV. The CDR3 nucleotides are TGTGCCAGCAGCTTATGGGACAACAACTATGGCTACACCTTC. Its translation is CASSLWDNNYGYTF.

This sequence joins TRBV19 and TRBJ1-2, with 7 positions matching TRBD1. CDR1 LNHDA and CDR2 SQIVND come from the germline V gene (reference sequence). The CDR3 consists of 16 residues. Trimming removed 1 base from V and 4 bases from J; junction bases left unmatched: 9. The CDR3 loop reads CASSIVSGQLSYGYTF. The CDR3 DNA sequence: TGTGCCAGTAGTATAGTATCGGGACAGCTATCCTATGGCTACACCTTC.

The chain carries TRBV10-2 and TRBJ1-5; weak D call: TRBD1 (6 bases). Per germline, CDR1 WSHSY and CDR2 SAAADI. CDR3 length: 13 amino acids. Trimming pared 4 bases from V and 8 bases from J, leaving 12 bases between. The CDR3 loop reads CASSASYREPQHF. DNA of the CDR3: TGCGCCAGCAGTGCTTCCTACAGGGAGCCCCAGCATTTT.

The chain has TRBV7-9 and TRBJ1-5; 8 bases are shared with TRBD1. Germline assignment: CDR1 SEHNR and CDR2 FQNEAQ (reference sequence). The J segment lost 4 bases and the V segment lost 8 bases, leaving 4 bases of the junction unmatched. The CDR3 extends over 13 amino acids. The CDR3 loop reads CASRTGSNQPQHF. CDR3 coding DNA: TGTGCCAGCCGGACAGGGAGTAATCAGCCCCAGCATTTT.

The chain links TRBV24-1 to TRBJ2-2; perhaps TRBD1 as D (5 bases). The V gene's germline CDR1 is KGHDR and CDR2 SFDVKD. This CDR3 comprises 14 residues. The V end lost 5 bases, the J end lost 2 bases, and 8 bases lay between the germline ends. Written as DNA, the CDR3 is TGTGCCACCAGTGCCCAGGGAAACACCGGGGAGCTGTTTTTT. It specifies CATSAQGNTGELFF.

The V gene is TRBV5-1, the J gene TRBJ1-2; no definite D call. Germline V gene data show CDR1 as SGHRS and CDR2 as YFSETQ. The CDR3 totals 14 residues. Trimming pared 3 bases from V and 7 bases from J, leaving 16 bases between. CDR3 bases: TGCGCCAGCAGCTCCGACACGTCCCTGTTTGGCTACACCTTC. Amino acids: CASSSDTSLFGYTF.

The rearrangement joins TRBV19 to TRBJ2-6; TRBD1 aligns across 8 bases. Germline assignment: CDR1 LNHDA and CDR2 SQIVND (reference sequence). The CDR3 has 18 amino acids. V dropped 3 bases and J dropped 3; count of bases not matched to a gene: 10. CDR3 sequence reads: CASSIPRTGFFGANVLTF. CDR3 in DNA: TGTGCCAGTAGTATTCCGAGGACAGGGTTTTTTGGGGCCAACGTCCTGACTTTC.

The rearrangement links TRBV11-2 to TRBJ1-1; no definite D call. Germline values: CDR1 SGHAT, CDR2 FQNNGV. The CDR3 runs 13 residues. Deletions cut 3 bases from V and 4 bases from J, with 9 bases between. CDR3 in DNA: TGTGCCAGCAGCTTTCAGGAGGTCACTGAAGCTTTCTTT. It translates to CASSFQEVTEAFF.

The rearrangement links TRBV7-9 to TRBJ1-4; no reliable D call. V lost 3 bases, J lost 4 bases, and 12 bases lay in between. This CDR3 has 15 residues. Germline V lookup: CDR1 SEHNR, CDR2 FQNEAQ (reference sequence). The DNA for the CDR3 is TGTGCCAGCAGCTTGGGCAGAACCCATAATGAAAAACTGTTTTTT. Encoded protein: CASSLGRTHNEKLFF.

The DNA of the CDR3 is TGTGCCAGTACCCGCGGCGGGGGCAGCTCCTACGAGCAGTACTTC. As protein: CASTRGGGSSYEQYF. The rearrangement uses TRBV19 and TRBJ2-7, with D possibly matching TRBD2 (7 bases). The V and J ends lost 7 bases and 0 bases respectively, with 16 bases between them. Germline V gene data show CDR1 as LNHDA and CDR2 as SQIVND (reference sequence). The CDR3 has 15 amino acids.

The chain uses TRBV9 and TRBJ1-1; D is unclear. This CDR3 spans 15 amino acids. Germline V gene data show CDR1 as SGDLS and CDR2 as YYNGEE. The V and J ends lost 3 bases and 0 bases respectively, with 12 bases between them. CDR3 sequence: CASSADGFMNTEAFF. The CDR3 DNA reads TGTGCCAGCAGCGCCGACGGGTTTATGAACACTGAAGCTTTCTTT.

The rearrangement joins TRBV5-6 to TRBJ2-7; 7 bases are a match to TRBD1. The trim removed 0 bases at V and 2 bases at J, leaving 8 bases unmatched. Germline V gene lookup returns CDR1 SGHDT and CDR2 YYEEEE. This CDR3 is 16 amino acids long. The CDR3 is CASSLEVGQITYEQYF. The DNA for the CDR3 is TGTGCCAGCAGCTTGGAAGTGGGACAGATCACCTACGAGCAGTACTTC.

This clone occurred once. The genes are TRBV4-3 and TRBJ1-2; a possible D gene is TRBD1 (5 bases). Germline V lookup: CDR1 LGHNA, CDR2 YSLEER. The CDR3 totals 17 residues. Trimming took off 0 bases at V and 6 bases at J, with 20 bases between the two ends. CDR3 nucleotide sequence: TGCGCCAGCAGCCAAGATTTCGGGGGATCCCCCAGTGATGGCTACACCTTC. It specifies CASSQDFGGSPSDGYTF.

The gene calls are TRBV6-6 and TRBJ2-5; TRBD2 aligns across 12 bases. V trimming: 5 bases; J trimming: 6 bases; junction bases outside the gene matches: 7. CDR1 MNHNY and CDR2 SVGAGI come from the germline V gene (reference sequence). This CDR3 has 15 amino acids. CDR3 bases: TGTGCCAGCAGTCCTACTAGCGGGGGGCAAAAGACCCAGTACTTC. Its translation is CASSPTSGGQKTQYF.

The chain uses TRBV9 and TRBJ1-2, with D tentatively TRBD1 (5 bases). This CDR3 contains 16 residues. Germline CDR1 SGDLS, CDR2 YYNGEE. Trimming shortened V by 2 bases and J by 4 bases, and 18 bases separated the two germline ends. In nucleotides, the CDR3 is TGTGCCAGCAGCGTGGATCAGGGAGGGATCGGCTATGGCTACACCTTC. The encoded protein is CASSVDQGGIGYGYTF.

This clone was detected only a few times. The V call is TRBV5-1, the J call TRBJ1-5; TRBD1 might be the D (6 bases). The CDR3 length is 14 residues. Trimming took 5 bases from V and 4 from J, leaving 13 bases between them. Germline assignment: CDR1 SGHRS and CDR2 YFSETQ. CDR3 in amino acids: CASRRPQGNQPQHF. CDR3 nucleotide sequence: TGCGCCAGCAGGCGGCCTCAGGGGAATCAGCCCCAGCATTTT.

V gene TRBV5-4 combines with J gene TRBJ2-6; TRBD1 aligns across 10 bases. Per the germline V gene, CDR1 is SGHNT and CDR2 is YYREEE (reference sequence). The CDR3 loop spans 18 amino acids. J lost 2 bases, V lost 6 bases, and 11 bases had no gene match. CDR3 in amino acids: CASTRLTGGSAGANVLTF. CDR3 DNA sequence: TGTGCCAGCACCCGACTGACAGGGGGCTCGGCTGGGGCCAACGTCCTGACTTTC.

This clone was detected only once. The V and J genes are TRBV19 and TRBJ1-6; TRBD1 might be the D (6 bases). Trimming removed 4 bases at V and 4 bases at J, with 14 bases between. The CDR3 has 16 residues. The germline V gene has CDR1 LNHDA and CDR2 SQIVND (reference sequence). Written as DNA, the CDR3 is TGTGCCAGTAGTACCCTAAAACAGGGATATAATTCACCCCTCCACTTT. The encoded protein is CASSTLKQGYNSPLHF.

CDR3 in DNA: TGTGCCAGCAGTTTTATTCTGGCGACAGGGATCAATGGCTACACCTTC. This gives the protein CASSFILATGINGYTF. The J gene is TRBJ1-2, the V gene TRBV28; 7 bases fit TRBD1. The CDR3 spans 16 residues. V was clipped by 3 bases and J by 6 bases; unmatched bases: 13. Germline V gene sequence: CDR1 MDHEN, CDR2 SYDVKM.

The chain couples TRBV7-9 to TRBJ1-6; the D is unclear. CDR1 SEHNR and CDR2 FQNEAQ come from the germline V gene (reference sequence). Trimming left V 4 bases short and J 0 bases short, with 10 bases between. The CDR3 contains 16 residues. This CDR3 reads CASSSSASSYNSPLHF. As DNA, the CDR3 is TGTGCCAGCAGCTCTTCAGCGAGCTCCTATAATTCACCCCTCCACTTT.

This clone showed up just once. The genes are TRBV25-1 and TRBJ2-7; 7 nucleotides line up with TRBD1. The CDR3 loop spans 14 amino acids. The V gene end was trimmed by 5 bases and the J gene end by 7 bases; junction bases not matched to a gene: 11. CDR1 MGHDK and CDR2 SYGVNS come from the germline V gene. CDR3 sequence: CASSSTGLRKEQYF. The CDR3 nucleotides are TGTGCCAGCAGTTCGACAGGGCTGAGGAAAGAGCAGTACTTC.